This is a list of T cell receptor beta chains from one sample in a study of cytomegalovirus exposure and HLA in healthy donors. Sequenced by immunoSEQ multiplex PCR; TCRdb stores in-frame clones only, minus some. The data show about 180,000 clones, around 85% seen once. The material sequenced was PBMCs. These receptors all stem from a young man in good health and CMV-seropositive. Each CDR3 is given with its conserved first and last residue. The order of the fields is V gene, clone size, D gene, J gene, CDR3 DNA, CDR3 protein. D genes are given only for firm matches. Rows give clone size only sometimes, using once, few, many, or a class for an expanded clone.

v_call: TRBV18
clone_size: -
d_call: -
j_call: TRBJ1-1
cdr3_nt: TGTGCCAGCTCACCGGCCCCGGGGGACACTGAAGCTTTCTTT
cdr3_aa: CASSPAPGDTEAFF

v_call: TRBV28
clone_size: -
d_call: TRBD1
j_call: TRBJ1-2
cdr3_nt: TGTGCCAGCAGCAAGACAGGGGGATATGGCTACACCTTC
cdr3_aa: CASSKTGGYGYTF

v_call: TRBV5-1
clone_size: -
d_call: TRBD1
j_call: TRBJ1-1
cdr3_nt: TGCGCCAGCAGCTTGGTGGGACAGGGGGCCAACACTGAAGCTTTCTTT
cdr3_aa: CASSLVGQGANTEAFF

v_call: TRBV2
clone_size: -
d_call: TRBD1
j_call: TRBJ1-2
cdr3_nt: TGTGCCAGCAGGGAGAGGGACAGGTTCTTGAACTATGGCTACACCTTC
cdr3_aa: CASRERDRFLNYGYTF

v_call: TRBV7-9
clone_size: -
d_call: -
j_call: TRBJ1-1
cdr3_nt: TGTGCCAGCAGTTTTTCCGAGATGAACACTGAAGCTTTCTTT
cdr3_aa: CASSFSEMNTEAFF

v_call: TRBV5-1
clone_size: -
d_call: -
j_call: TRBJ2-2
cdr3_nt: TGCGCCAGCAGCTCGAAAGACAGGTTGAACACCGGGGAGCTGTTTTTT
cdr3_aa: CASSSKDRLNTGELFF

v_call: TRBV30
clone_size: -
d_call: TRBD1
j_call: TRBJ1-2
cdr3_nt: TGTGCCTGGAGTGGAGCGACAGGGATCAACTATGGCTACACCTTC
cdr3_aa: CAWSGATGINYGYTF

v_call: TRBV5-1
clone_size: -
d_call: -
j_call: TRBJ2-3
cdr3_nt: TGCGCCAGCAGCTTGGAGGCAGGCCCTGATACGCAGTATTTT
cdr3_aa: CASSLEAGPDTQYF

v_call: TRBV6-5
clone_size: -
d_call: -
j_call: TRBJ2-5
cdr3_nt: TGTGCCAGCAGGACAGAGTACCAAGAGACCCAGTACTTC
cdr3_aa: CASRTEYQETQYF

v_call: TRBV30
clone_size: -
d_call: TRBD1
j_call: TRBJ2-1
cdr3_nt: TGTGCCTGGAGTGTGGGACAGAGCTCCTACAATGAGCAGTTCTTC
cdr3_aa: CAWSVGQSSYNEQFF

v_call: TRBV5-6
clone_size: -
d_call: -
j_call: TRBJ1-2
cdr3_nt: TGTGCCAGCAGCTCGGGACTAGATGGCTATGGCTACACCTTC
cdr3_aa: CASSSGLDGYGYTF

v_call: TRBV19
clone_size: once
d_call: TRBD2
j_call: TRBJ2-7
cdr3_nt: TGTGCCAGTAGTATTAGGACGGGACTAGCCTACGAGCAGTACTTC
cdr3_aa: CASSIRTGLAYEQYF

v_call: TRBV2
clone_size: -
d_call: -
j_call: TRBJ1-2
cdr3_nt: TGTGCCAGCTCGAAGGGGAGATTCCTTCGGGACATAAGACACTATGGCTACACCTTC
cdr3_aa: CASSKGRFLRDIRHYGYTF

v_call: TRBV11-3
clone_size: once
d_call: TRBD1
j_call: TRBJ1-6
cdr3_nt: TGTGCCAGCAGCCTTACTACAGGGGATGCACCCCTCCACTTT
cdr3_aa: CASSLTTGDAPLHF

v_call: TRBV2
clone_size: -
d_call: TRBD1
j_call: TRBJ2-7
cdr3_nt: TGTGCCAGCAGCGCCGGACAGGGGGCTTCCTACGAGCAGTACTTC
cdr3_aa: CASSAGQGASYEQYF

v_call: TRBV6-5
clone_size: -
d_call: -
j_call: TRBJ2-1
cdr3_nt: TGTGCCAGCAGTTACCACTCCTCCCAGGGTAATGAGCAGTTCTTC
cdr3_aa: CASSYHSSQGNEQFF

v_call: TRBV5-4
clone_size: -
d_call: -
j_call: TRBJ1-1
cdr3_nt: TGTGCCAGCAGCCTGCCATTGGCAGGGCTGAACACTGAAGCTTTCTTT
cdr3_aa: CASSLPLAGLNTEAFF

v_call: TRBV18
clone_size: -
d_call: -
j_call: TRBJ1-1
cdr3_nt: TGTGCCAGCTCACCACCTGCGGGGAGGGACACTGAAGCTTTCTTT
cdr3_aa: CASSPPAGRDTEAFF

v_call: TRBV4-2
clone_size: -
d_call: TRBD1
j_call: TRBJ2-2
cdr3_nt: TGTGCCAGCAGCCCCGGACTGGGACAGGGGGGCACCGGGGAGCTGTTTTTT
cdr3_aa: CASSPGLGQGGTGELFF

v_call: TRBV9
clone_size: -
d_call: -
j_call: TRBJ1-6
cdr3_nt: TGTGCCAGCAGCGTAGCGGCCTTCCTAGATTCACCCCTCCACTTT
cdr3_aa: CASSVAAFLDSPLHF

v_call: TRBV19
clone_size: -
d_call: TRBD1
j_call: TRBJ1-1
cdr3_nt: TGTGCCAGTAGTCCGGACAGGGATATTGAAGCTTTCTTT
cdr3_aa: CASSPDRDIEAFF

v_call: TRBV6-5
clone_size: -
d_call: -
j_call: TRBJ2-5
cdr3_nt: TGTGCCAGCAGAAGGACAGTCCTGCAAGAGACCCAGTACTTC
cdr3_aa: CASRRTVLQETQYF

v_call: TRBV29-1
clone_size: once
d_call: TRBD1
j_call: TRBJ1-5
cdr3_nt: TGCAGCGTGCTTGGACAGGGCAATCAGCCCCAGCATTTT
cdr3_aa: CSVLGQGNQPQHF

v_call: TRBV27
clone_size: -
d_call: -
j_call: TRBJ2-5
cdr3_nt: TGTGCCAGCAGCTTAAATCCTTACAAAGAGACCCAGTACTTC
cdr3_aa: CASSLNPYKETQYF

v_call: TRBV28
clone_size: -
d_call: TRBD2
j_call: TRBJ2-7
cdr3_nt: TGTGCCAGCAGTTCCTTGGGTAGCGGGAGAATCAACGAGCAGTACTTC
cdr3_aa: CASSSLGSGRINEQYF

v_call: TRBV5-1
clone_size: -
d_call: TRBD2
j_call: TRBJ2-7
cdr3_nt: TGCGCCAGCAGCCCGGGACTAGCGGGAGGGCCCTACGAGCAGTACTTC
cdr3_aa: CASSPGLAGGPYEQYF

v_call: TRBV13
clone_size: -
d_call: TRBD2
j_call: TRBJ2-3
cdr3_nt: TGTGCCAGCAGCGGGGCTGGGACTAGCACCCTTTGGACAGATACGCAGTATTTT
cdr3_aa: CASSGAGTSTLWTDTQYF

v_call: TRBV5-5
clone_size: -
d_call: -
j_call: TRBJ1-2
cdr3_nt: TGTGCCAGCAGCTTGGGCCAGGGAAACTATGGCTACACCTTC
cdr3_aa: CASSLGQGNYGYTF

v_call: TRBV11-2
clone_size: -
d_call: -
j_call: TRBJ2-3
cdr3_nt: TGTGCCAGCAGCTTAGCGCTCCGACTAGTTACAGATACGCAGTATTTT
cdr3_aa: CASSLALRLVTDTQYF

v_call: TRBV30
clone_size: -
d_call: TRBD1
j_call: TRBJ2-1
cdr3_nt: TGTGCCTGGAGTTTAGGGGGCATGAGTAATGAGCAGTTCTTC
cdr3_aa: CAWSLGGMSNEQFF

v_call: TRBV28
clone_size: few
d_call: TRBD2
j_call: TRBJ2-1
cdr3_nt: TGTGCCAGCAGTTCAACGGTAGCGGGAGGGTCCTACAATGAGCAGTTCTTC
cdr3_aa: CASSSTVAGGSYNEQFF

v_call: TRBV7-2
clone_size: -
d_call: -
j_call: TRBJ1-1
cdr3_nt: TGTGCCAGCAGCTTAGCGCCTTCGCCGACAGCTGAAGCTTTCTTT
cdr3_aa: CASSLAPSPTAEAFF

v_call: TRBV27
clone_size: once
d_call: -
j_call: TRBJ2-6
cdr3_nt: TGTGCCAGCAGTTTCGGAAGAGGGAATCCAGGGGCCAACGTCCTGACTTTC
cdr3_aa: CASSFGRGNPGANVLTF

v_call: TRBV29-1
clone_size: -
d_call: TRBD2
j_call: TRBJ2-1
cdr3_nt: TGCAGCGCCTCGACTAGCGGCTCCTACAATGAGCAGTTCTTC
cdr3_aa: CSASTSGSYNEQFF

v_call: TRBV7-8
clone_size: -
d_call: -
j_call: TRBJ2-5
cdr3_nt: TGTGCCAGCAGCTTAGACGGACACCCTCAAGAGACCCAGTACTTC
cdr3_aa: CASSLDGHPQETQYF

v_call: TRBV28
clone_size: once
d_call: -
j_call: TRBJ1-1
cdr3_nt: TGTGCCAGCAGCAGAGACTTGGGTGAAGCTTTCTTT
cdr3_aa: CASSRDLGEAFF

v_call: TRBV5-4
clone_size: -
d_call: -
j_call: TRBJ2-2
cdr3_nt: TGTGCCAGCAGACGTAGCACCGGGGAGCTGTTTTTT
cdr3_aa: CASRRSTGELFF

v_call: TRBV6-5
clone_size: -
d_call: -
j_call: TRBJ2-7
cdr3_nt: TGTGCCAGCAGTTATCATCAGGGGACCGAGCAGTACTTC
cdr3_aa: CASSYHQGTEQYF

v_call: TRBV5-1
clone_size: -
d_call: TRBD1
j_call: TRBJ2-7
cdr3_nt: TGCGCCAGCAGCTGGGACAGGGGCTACGAGCAGTACTTC
cdr3_aa: CASSWDRGYEQYF

v_call: TRBV7-8
clone_size: -
d_call: TRBD1
j_call: TRBJ2-7
cdr3_nt: TGTGCCAGCAGCTCCCTGAGACAGGGATCCTACGAGCAGTACTTC
cdr3_aa: CASSSLRQGSYEQYF

v_call: TRBV7-9
clone_size: -
d_call: TRBD2
j_call: TRBJ2-3
cdr3_nt: TGTGCCAGCAGCTTAGAGCGGGGGACAGATACGCAGTATTTT
cdr3_aa: CASSLERGTDTQYF

v_call: TRBV30
clone_size: -
d_call: TRBD2
j_call: TRBJ2-5
cdr3_nt: TGTGCCTGGAGTACCGGGACTAGCGTCCAAGAGACCCAGTACTTC
cdr3_aa: CAWSTGTSVQETQYF

v_call: TRBV6-1
clone_size: -
d_call: TRBD2
j_call: TRBJ2-7
cdr3_nt: TGTGCCAGCCCCACGGGACTAGCGGATTCCTACGAGCAGTACTTC
cdr3_aa: CASPTGLADSYEQYF

v_call: TRBV28
clone_size: few
d_call: TRBD1
j_call: TRBJ2-7
cdr3_nt: TGTGCCAGCCGGGACAGTGCGTTTGGGGAGCAGTACTTC
cdr3_aa: CASRDSAFGEQYF

v_call: TRBV6-1
clone_size: -
d_call: -
j_call: TRBJ1-5
cdr3_nt: TGTGCCAGCAGTGAAGGGTTTGGGACCGGGACACCCCTAAGCAATCAGCCCCAGCATTTT
cdr3_aa: CASSEGFGTGTPLSNQPQHF

v_call: TRBV11-2
clone_size: -
d_call: -
j_call: TRBJ1-1
cdr3_nt: TGTGCCAGCAGCTTGGGGCGGAACACTGAAGCTTTCTTT
cdr3_aa: CASSLGRNTEAFF

v_call: TRBV2
clone_size: once
d_call: TRBD2
j_call: TRBJ2-3
cdr3_nt: TGTGCCAGCAGCGACAGGGGACTAGCGGGAGCGGTAGATACGCAGTATTTT
cdr3_aa: CASSDRGLAGAVDTQYF

v_call: TRBV9
clone_size: once
d_call: TRBD2
j_call: TRBJ2-2
cdr3_nt: TGTGCCAGCAGCGCCTCGGGGGGACTGAACACCGGGGAGCTGTTTTTT
cdr3_aa: CASSASGGLNTGELFF

v_call: TRBV7-9
clone_size: -
d_call: -
j_call: TRBJ2-1
cdr3_nt: TGTGCCAGCAGCCCCGGGGGGCCATACAATGAGCAGTTCTTC
cdr3_aa: CASSPGGPYNEQFF

v_call: TRBV7-9
clone_size: -
d_call: -
j_call: TRBJ1-1
cdr3_nt: TGTGCCAGCAGCCTGCCGGGAGGGAACACTGAAGCTTTCTTT
cdr3_aa: CASSLPGGNTEAFF